The following is a TCR beta chain sequence with its context. Its target is unknown. CDR1 SGHTA and CDR2 FQGNSA come from the germline V gene. Trimming pared 2 bases from V and 3 bases from J, leaving 16 bases between. The CDR3 is made up of 16 amino acids. This specimen comes from a study of graft-versus-host responses after intestinal transplantation. At the level of the study: Transplant types were multivisceral, liver-intestinal, or isolated intestinal. Following induction with anti-thymocyte globulin, all recipients were given tacrolimus and steroids for three to four years. General study findings and limits: Recipient marrow held GvH clones, some first seen in ileum or blood.

The protocol was immunoSEQ multiplex PCR, while the TCRdb copy is restricted to in-frame clones and leaves out a portion. Of over 70,000 clones detected, roughly four fifths appear once; the ten largest clones hold about 18%. The specimen was unstimulated CD8+ T cells sorted from spleen or lymph node cells, collected before intestinal transplant. The rearrangement links TRBV7-2 to TRBJ2-5; D is perhaps TRBD2 (7 bases). This receptor was taken from a human donor who received an intestinal transplant. The CDR3 loop is CASSLFGGLFEETQYF. CDR3 DNA: TGTGCCAGCAGCTTATTCGGGGGGCTCTTCGAAGAGACCCAGTACTTC.